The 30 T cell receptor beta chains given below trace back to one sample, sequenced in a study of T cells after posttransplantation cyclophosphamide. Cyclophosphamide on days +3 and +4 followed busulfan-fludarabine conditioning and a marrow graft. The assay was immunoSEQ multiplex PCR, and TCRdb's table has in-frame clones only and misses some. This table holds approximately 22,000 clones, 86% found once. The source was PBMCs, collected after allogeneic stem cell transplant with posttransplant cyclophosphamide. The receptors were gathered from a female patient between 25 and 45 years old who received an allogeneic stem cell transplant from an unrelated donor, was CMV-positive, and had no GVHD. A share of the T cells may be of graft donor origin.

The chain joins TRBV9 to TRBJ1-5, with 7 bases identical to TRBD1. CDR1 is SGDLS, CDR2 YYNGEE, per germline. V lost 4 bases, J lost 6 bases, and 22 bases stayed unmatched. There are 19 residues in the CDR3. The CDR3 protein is CASSPRDSLDYIWSQPQHF. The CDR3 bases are TGTGCCAGCAGCCCTCGGGACAGCCTAGACTATATATGGAGTCAGCCCCAGCATTTT. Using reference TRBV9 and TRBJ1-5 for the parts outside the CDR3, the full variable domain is DSGVTQTPKHLITATGQRVTLRCSPRSGDLSVYWYQQSLDQGLQFLIQYYNGEERAKGNILERFSAQQFPDLHSELNLSSLELGDSALYFCASSPRDSLDYIWSQPQHFGDGTRLSIL.

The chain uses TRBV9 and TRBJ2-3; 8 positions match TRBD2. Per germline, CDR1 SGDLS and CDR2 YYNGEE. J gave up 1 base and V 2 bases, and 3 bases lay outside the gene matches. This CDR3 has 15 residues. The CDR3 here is CASSVGRGGTDTQYF. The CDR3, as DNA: TGTGCCAGCAGCGTCGGGCGGGGGGGCACAGATACGCAGTATTTT.

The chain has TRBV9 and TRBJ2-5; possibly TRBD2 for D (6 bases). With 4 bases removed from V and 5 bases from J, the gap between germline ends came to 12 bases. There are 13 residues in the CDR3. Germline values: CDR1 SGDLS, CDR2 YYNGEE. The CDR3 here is CASSLGGRETQYF. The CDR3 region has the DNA TGTGCCAGCAGCCTCGGGGGAAGGGAGACCCAGTACTTC.

The CDR3 reads CASSLLEDDVQETQYF. The CDR3 DNA reads TGTGCCAGCAGTTTATTGGAGGATGACGTCCAAGAGACCCAGTACTTC. V gene TRBV28 combines with J gene TRBJ2-5; D possibly corresponds to TRBD2 (5 bases). The CDR3 runs 16 residues. V was pared by 1 base and J by 1 base, with 13 bases between. Looked up from germline, CDR1 is MDHEN and CDR2 is SYDVKM.

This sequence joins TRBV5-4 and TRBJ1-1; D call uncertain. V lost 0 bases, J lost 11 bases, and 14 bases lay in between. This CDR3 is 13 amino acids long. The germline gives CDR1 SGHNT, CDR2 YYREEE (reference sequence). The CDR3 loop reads CASSLAEGRRAFF. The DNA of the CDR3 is TGTGCCAGCAGCTTGGCCGAGGGCCGGCGTGCTTTCTTT.

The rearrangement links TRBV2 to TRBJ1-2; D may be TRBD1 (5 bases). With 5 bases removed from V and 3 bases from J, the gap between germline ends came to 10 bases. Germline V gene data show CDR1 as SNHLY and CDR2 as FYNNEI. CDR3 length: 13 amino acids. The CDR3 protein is CASSSTAYYGYTF. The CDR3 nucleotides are TGTGCCAGCAGTTCGACAGCCTACTATGGCTACACCTTC.

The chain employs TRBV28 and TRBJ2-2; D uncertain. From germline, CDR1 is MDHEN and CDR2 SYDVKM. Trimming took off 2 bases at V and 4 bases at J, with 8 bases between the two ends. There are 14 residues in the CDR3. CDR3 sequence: CASSLGPGTGELFF. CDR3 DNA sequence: TGTGCCAGCAGTTTAGGTCCGGGCACCGGGGAGCTGTTTTTT.

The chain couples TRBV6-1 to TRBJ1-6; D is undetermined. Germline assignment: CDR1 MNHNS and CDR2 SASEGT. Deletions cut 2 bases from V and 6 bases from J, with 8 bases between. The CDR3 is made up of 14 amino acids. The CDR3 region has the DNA TGTGCCAGCAGTGAAACAGTAACTAATTCACCCCTCCACTTT. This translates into CASSETVTNSPLHF.

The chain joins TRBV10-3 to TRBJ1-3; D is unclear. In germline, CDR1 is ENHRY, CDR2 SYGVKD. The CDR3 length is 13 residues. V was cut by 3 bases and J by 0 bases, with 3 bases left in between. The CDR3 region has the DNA TGTGCCATCAGTGACAACTCTGGAAACACCATATATTTT. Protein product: CAISDNSGNTIYF.

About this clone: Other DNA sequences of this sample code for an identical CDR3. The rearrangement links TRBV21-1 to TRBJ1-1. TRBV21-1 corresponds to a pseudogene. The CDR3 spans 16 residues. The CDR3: CASSKASREGLTEAFF. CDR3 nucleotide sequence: TGTGCCAGCAGCAAAGCTTCACGGGAAGGACTCACTGAAGCTTTCTTT.

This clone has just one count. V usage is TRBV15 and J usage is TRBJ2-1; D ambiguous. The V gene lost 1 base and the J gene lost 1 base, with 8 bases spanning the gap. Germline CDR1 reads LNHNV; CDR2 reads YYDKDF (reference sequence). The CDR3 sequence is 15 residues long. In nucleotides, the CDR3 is TGTGCCACCAGCAGAGGAGAGCTTTCCTACAATGAGCAGTTCTTC. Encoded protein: CATSRGELSYNEQFF. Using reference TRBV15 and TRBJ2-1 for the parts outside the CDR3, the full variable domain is DAMVIQNPRYQVTQFGKPVTLSCSQTLNHNVMYWYQQKSSQAPKLLFHYYDKDFNNEADTPDNFQSRRPNTSFCFLDIRSPGLGDTAMYLCATSRGELSYNEQFFGPGTRLTVL.

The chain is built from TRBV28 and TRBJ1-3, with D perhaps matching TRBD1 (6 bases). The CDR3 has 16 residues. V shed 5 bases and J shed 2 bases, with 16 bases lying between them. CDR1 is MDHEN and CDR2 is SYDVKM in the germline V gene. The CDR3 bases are TGTGCCAGCAGTGCAGCAGGGGTTTCGGCTGGAAACACCATATATTTT. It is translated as CASSAAGVSAGNTIYF. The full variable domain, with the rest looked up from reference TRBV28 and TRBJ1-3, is DVKVTQSSRYLVKRTGEKVFLECVQDMDHENMFWYRQDPGLGLRLIYFSYDVKMKEKGDIPEGYSVSREKKERFSLILESASTNQTSMYLCASSAAGVSAGNTIYFGEGSWLTVV.

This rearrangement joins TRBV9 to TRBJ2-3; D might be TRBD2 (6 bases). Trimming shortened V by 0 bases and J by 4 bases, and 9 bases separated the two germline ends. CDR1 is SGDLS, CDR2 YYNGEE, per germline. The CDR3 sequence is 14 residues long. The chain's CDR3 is CASSVVWEADTQYF. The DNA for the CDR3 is TGTGCCAGCAGCGTAGTCTGGGAGGCAGATACGCAGTATTTT.

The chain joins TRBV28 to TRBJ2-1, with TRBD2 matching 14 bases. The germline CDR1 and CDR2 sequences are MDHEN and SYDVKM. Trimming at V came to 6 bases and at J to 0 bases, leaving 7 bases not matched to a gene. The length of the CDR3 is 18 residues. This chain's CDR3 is CASSGLAGGIRSYNEQFF. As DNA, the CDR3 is TGTGCCAGCAGCGGACTAGCGGGGGGTATCCGCTCCTACAATGAGCAGTTCTTC.

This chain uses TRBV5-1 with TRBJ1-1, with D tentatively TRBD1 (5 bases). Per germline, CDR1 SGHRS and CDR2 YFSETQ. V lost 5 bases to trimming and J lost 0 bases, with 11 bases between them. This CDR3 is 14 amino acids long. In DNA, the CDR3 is TGCGCCAGCAGTCCGAGACAGCTGAACACTGAAGCTTTCTTT. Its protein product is CASSPRQLNTEAFF. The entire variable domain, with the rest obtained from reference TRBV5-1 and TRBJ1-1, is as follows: KAGVTQTPRYLIKTRGQQVTLSCSPISGHRSVSWYQQTPGQGLQFLFEYFSETQRNKGNFPGRFSGRQFSNSRSEMNVSTLELGDSALYLCASSPRQLNTEAFFGQGTRLTVV.

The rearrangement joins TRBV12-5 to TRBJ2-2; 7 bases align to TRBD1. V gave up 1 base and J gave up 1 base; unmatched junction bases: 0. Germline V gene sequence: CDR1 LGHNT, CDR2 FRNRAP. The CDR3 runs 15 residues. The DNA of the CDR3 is TGTGCTAGTGGTTTGGCAGGGGGGAACACCGGGGAGCTGTTTTTT. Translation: CASGLAGGNTGELFF.

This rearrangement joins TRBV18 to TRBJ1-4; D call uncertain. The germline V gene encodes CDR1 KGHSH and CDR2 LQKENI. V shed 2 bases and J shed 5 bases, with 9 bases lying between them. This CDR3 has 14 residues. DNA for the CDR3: TGTGCCAGCTCACCAAAACAGCAGAATGAAAAACTGTTTTTT. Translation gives CASSPKQQNEKLFF.

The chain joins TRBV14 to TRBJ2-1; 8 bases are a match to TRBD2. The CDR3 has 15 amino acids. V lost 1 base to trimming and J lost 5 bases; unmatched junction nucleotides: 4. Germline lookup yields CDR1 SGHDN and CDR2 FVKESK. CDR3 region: CASSQVAGGNNEQFF. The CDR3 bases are TGTGCCAGCAGCCAAGTGGCGGGGGGAAACAATGAGCAGTTCTTC.

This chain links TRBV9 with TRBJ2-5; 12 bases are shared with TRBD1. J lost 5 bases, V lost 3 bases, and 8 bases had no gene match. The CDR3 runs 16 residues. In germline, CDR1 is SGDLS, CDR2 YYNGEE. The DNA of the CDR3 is TGTGCCAGCAGCGGTACCGGGACAGGGGGCTTGGAGACCCAGTACTTC. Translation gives CASSGTGTGGLETQYF.

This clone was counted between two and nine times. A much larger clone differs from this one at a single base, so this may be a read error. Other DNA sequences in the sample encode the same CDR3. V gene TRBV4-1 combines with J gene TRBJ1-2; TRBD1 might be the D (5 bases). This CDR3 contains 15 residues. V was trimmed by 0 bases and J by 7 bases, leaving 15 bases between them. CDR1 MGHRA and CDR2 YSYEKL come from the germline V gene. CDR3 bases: TGCGCCAGCAGCCAAGAAGGTAGGGGCCGGGCTGGCTACACCTTC. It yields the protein CASSQEGRGRAGYTF.

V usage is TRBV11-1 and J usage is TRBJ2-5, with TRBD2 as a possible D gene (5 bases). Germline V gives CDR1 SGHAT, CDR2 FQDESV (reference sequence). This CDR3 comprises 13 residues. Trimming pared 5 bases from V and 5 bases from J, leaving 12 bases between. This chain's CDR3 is CASSPGLRETQYF. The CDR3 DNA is TGTGCCAGCAGCCCAGGACTGCGGGAGACCCAGTACTTC.

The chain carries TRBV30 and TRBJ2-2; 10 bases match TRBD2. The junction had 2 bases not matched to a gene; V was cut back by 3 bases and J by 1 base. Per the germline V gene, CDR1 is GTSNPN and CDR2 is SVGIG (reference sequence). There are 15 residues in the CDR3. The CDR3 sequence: CAWRLAGMNTGELFF. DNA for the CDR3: TGTGCCTGGAGACTAGCGGGGATGAACACCGGGGAGCTGTTTTTT.

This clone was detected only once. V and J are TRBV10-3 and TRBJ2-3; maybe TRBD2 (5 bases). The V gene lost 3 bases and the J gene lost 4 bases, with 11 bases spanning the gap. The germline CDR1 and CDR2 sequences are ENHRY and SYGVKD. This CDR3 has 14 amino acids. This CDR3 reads CAISEGGPADTQYF. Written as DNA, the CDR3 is TGTGCCATCAGTGAAGGAGGACCGGCAGATACGCAGTATTTT.

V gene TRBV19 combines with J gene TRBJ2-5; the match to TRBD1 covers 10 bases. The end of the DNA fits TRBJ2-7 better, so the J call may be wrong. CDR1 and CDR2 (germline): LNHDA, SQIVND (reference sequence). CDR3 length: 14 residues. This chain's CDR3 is CASSVRDRGYEQYF. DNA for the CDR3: TGTGCCAGTAGTGTCCGGGACAGGGGCTACGAGCAGTACTTC.

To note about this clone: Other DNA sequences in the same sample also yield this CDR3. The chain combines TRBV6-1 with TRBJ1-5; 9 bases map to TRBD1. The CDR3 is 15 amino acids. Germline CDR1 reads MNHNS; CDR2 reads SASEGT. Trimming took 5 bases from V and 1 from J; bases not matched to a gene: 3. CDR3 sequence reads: CASSLQGASNQPQHF. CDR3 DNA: TGTGCCAGCAGTCTACAGGGGGCGAGCAATCAGCCCCAGCATTTT.

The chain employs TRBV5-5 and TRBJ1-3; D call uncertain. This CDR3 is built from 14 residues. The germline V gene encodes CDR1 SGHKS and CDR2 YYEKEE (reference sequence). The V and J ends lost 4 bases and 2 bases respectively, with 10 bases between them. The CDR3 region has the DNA TGTGCCAGCAGCGGCGGGATCACTGGAAACACCATATATTTT. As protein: CASSGGITGNTIYF.

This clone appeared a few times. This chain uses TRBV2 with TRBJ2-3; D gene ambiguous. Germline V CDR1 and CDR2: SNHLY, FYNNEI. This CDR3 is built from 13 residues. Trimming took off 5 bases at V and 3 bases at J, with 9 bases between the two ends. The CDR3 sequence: CASSRLETDTQYF. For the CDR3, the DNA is TGTGCCAGCAGTCGGCTAGAGACAGATACGCAGTATTTT.

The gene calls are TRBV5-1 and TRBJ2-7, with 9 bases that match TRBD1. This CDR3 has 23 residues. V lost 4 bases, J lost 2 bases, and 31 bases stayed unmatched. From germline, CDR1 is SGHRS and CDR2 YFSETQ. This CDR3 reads CASSPAGQGPPPLWLAATYEQYF. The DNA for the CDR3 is TGCGCCAGCAGCCCAGCGGGACAGGGCCCTCCCCCTCTGTGGCTAGCGGCTACCTACGAGCAGTACTTC.

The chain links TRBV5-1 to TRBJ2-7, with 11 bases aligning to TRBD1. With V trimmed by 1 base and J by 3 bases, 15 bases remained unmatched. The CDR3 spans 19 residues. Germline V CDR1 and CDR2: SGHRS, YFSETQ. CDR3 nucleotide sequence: TGCGCCAGCAGCTTGTTCGGACAGGGGGCGTCGTCCCTCCTCTACGAGCAGTACTTC. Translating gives CASSLFGQGASSLLYEQYF.

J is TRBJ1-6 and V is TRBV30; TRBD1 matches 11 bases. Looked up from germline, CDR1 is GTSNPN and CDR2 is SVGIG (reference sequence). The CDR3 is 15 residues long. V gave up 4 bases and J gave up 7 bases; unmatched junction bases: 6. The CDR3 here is CAWTGTGGLNSPLHF. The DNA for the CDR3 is TGTGCCTGGACCGGGACAGGGGGATTGAATTCACCCCTCCACTTT.